This TCR beta chain stems from a study of T cells in Graves' hyperthyroidism and ophthalmopathy. This CDR3 is built from 13 residues. The ends were cut back, 6 bases at V and 2 bases at J, with 11 bases in the middle. Ten or more counts support this clonotype. Amplified regions were TCR beta CDR3 sequences from RNA transcripts. HTBI primers were used for first-round RT-PCR of the TCR CDR3. TCRdb fed the multiplex PCR reads into MiXCR, producing one record per CDR3 protein. The sample includes 350,000 to 400,000 distinct CDR3 sequences, more than 13% of them seen just once. The sequencing input was blood. This clonotype was obtained from a woman aged 25 to 45 with Graves' hyperthyroidism. The chain combines TRBV12-3 or TRBV12-4 with TRBJ2-7; a possible D gene is TRBD1 (5 bases). The CDR3: CASSPKGTYEQYF. DNA for the CDR3: TGTGCCAGCAGCCCTAAGGGGACCTACGAGCAGTACTTC.